This TCR beta chain was obtained from a study of CD8 T cells in ankylosing spondylitis. This clonotype was counted only a few times. TCRdb re-analysed the 5' RACE reads in MiXCR, keeping a single row per CDR3 protein. The sample lists about 340,000 distinct CDR3 sequences, 20% to 25% seen once, with approximately 14% in the top ten. The CDR3 is made up of 16 amino acids. Between the trimmed V and J ends, which lost 1 base and 4 bases, there was a span of 15 bases. Looked up from germline, CDR1 is SGHVS and CDR2 is FQNEAQ. The sequencing input was blood, either unsorted or a sorted T cell fraction (not recorded which). The clonotype was recovered from a male donor with ankylosing spondylitis or in good health (not recorded which). The V gene is TRBV7-8, the J gene TRBJ2-3, with TRBD2 as a possible D gene (5 bases). CDR3 in DNA: TGTGCCAGCAGCTTAGTTCCGGGCCTGAGGGCAGATACGCAGTATTTT. This codes for CASSLVPGLRADTQYF. Full variable domain (rest looked up from reference TRBV7-8 and TRBJ2-3): GAGVSQSPRYKVAKRGQDVALRCDPISGHVSLFWYQQALGQGPEFLTYFQNEAQLDKSGLPSDRFFAERPEGSVSTLKIQRTQQEDSAVYLCASSLVPGLRADTQYFGPGTRLTVL.